This is a list of T cell receptor beta chains from one sample in a study of radiation and T cells in renal cell carcinoma. The repertoire was sequenced with immunoSEQ multiplex PCR; TCRdb's copy has only in-frame clones and lacks some. The sample contains some 100,000 clones, about four fifths of which appear only once. Here the sequenced sample was blood, taken from a patient whose treatment included radiotherapy and nephrectomy. These receptors were obtained from a man in his sixties with renal cell carcinoma. Each CDR3 is given with its conserved first and last residue. The D gene is left open where the match is weak. Size is omitted from some rows. Given values are once, few, many or a class for expanded clones.

>-|TRBJ2-1|11|-|TRBV7-6
TGTGCCAGCAGTGCGGGACCTGAGCAGTTCTTC
CASSAGPEQFF
>-|TRBJ2-3|13|-|TRBV11-3
TGTGCCAGCAGCTTAGATGGGACAGATACGCAGTATTTT
CASSLDGTDTQYF
>TRBD2|TRBJ2-2|15|-|TRBV10-2
TGCGCCAGCAGGGACCGGACTAGCGGGACCGGGGAGCTGTTTTTT
CASRDRTSGTGELFF
>TRBD2|TRBJ2-2|15|-|TRBV11-2
TGTGCCAGCAGCCCGGGGGGACTAATCACCGGGGAGCTGTTTTTT
CASSPGGLITGELFF
>-|TRBJ2-7|14|-|TRBV7-2
TGTGCCAGCAGCTCGGACTTCTCAGCCTACGAGCAGTACTTC
CASSSDFSAYEQYF
>-|TRBJ1-1|16|few|TRBV28
TGTGCCAGCACCTCGACTGGAAGACAGCCGAACACTGAAGCTTTCTTT
CASTSTGRQPNTEAFF
>-|TRBJ2-7|17|-|TRBV5-8
TGTGCCAGCGGTCTCCCCCCGTCCGGCAACAGAGTTTACGAGCAGTACTTC
CASGLPPSGNRVYEQYF
>-|TRBJ1-3|15|once|TRBV21-1
TGTGCCAGCATCCTACACAGGGGGCTTGGAAACACCATATATTTT
CASILHRGLGNTIYF
>-|TRBJ1-5|13|-|TRBV9
TGTGCCAGCAGCGTAGCTGGGGTTTCGCCCCAGCATTTT
CASSVAGVSPQHF
>TRBD2|TRBJ2-5|16|-|TRBV7-9
TGTGCCAGCAGCCCGTCTACAGGACTAGCGCAGGAGACCCAGTACTTC
CASSPSTGLAQETQYF
>TRBD2|TRBJ2-7|16|-|TRBV5-1
TGCGCCAGCAGCTTGGGGGGCGGAGCGGGAGTCAACGAGCAGTACTTC
CASSLGGGAGVNEQYF
>-|TRBJ2-7|15|-|TRBV28
TGTGCCAGCAGTTTATCCAGGGCCCCCACCTACGAGCAGTACTTC
CASSLSRAPTYEQYF
>-|TRBJ1-2|10|-|TRBV30
TGTGTGGGGACAAATTATGGCTACACCTTC
CVGTNYGYTF
>TRBD1|TRBJ1-5|16|medium-sized|TRBV28
TGTGCCAGCAGTTTATCAACAGGGGGCGAGAATCAGCCCCAGCATTTT
CASSLSTGGENQPQHF
>TRBD1|TRBJ2-7|14|few|TRBV18
TGTGCCAGCTCACCAAGGACAGGGCTTTACGAGCAGTACTTC
CASSPRTGLYEQYF
>TRBD2|TRBJ2-7|19|few|TRBV28
TGTGCCAGCAGCCCCACCCAGGGTCTAGCGGGAGGGGCACACTACGAGCAGTACTTC
CASSPTQGLAGGAHYEQYF
>TRBD1|TRBJ2-7|14|-|TRBV2
TGTGCCAGCAGGGTCAGGGGGAGCTCCTACGAGCAGTACTTC
CASRVRGSSYEQYF
>TRBD1|TRBJ1-2|17|-|TRBV27
TGTGCCAGCAGTTCCTCCACTTGGACAGGGACGAGCTATGGCTACACCTTC
CASSSSTWTGTSYGYTF
>-|TRBJ2-3|12|-|TRBV11-3
TGTGCCAGCAGCTTAGCGACAGATACGCAGTATTTT
CASSLATDTQYF
>-|TRBJ2-3|15|-|TRBV10-3
TGTGCCATCAGTGATGTTTCAGGGTCCACAGATACGCAGTATTTT
CAISDVSGSTDTQYF
>TRBD1|TRBJ2-5|15|-|TRBV19
TGTGCCAGTACCCAGGTACAGGGGTCAGGGGAGACCCAGTACTTC
CASTQVQGSGETQYF
>TRBD1|TRBJ2-1|15|-|TRBV6-1
TGTGCCAGCAGTGACCAGGGGGCGAACTACAATGAGCAGTTCTTC
CASSDQGANYNEQFF
>TRBD1|TRBJ2-1|13|once|TRBV30
TGTGCCTGGACCCGGGACAGGTACAATGAGCAGTTCTTC
CAWTRDRYNEQFF
>-|TRBJ1-1|12|-|TRBV14
TGTGCCAGCAGCCAACAGAACACTGAAGCTTTCTTT
CASSQQNTEAFF
>TRBD1|TRBJ2-7|12|-|TRBV5-8
TGTGCCAGCAGCCCCAGGGGGTACGAGCAGTACTTC
CASSPRGYEQYF
>TRBD1|TRBJ2-1|16|-|TRBV29-1
TGCAGCGTCCTTCCCCCCGGGACAGGGACTTACAATGAGCAGTTCTTC
CSVLPPGTGTYNEQFF
>-|TRBJ2-7|14|-|TRBV29-1
TGCAGCGTTGAGTCCGGAGGCAGGGGCTACGAGCAGTACTTC
CSVESGGRGYEQYF
>-|TRBJ1-4|16|-|TRBV25-1
TGTGCCAGCAGTGAACCCCACGGGAACGCTAATGAAAAACTGTTTTTT
CASSEPHGNANEKLFF
>TRBD2|TRBJ2-7|15|-|TRBV13
TGTGCCAGCAGCCTTACTAGCGGGAACTCCTACGAGCAGTACTTC
CASSLTSGNSYEQYF
>TRBD1|TRBJ1-1|15|-|TRBV4-1
TGCGCCAGCAGCCATCAGGGACAGGGAGGCACTGAAGCTTTCTTT
CASSHQGQGGTEAFF
>-|TRBJ1-4|15|-|TRBV5-6
TGTGCCAGCAGCAGCCCGGGGGGGGCGGATGAAAAACTGTTTTTT
CASSSPGGADEKLFF
>-|TRBJ2-7|13|-|TRBV11-2
TGTGCCAGCAGCTCACGCGCCCCTGGGGAGCAGTACTTC
CASSSRAPGEQYF
>-|TRBJ2-2|17|-|TRBV10-2
TGCGCCAATAACACGAGCCTCGACCGCGTGGACACCGGGGAGCTGTTTTTT
CANNTSLDRVDTGELFF
>-|TRBJ2-3|14|-|TRBV19
TGTGCCAGTAGTTTCAGGGCGAAGGCAGATACGCAGTATTTT
CASSFRAKADTQYF
>-|TRBJ1-5|13|few|TRBV6-5
TGTGCCACCCGAGGGGGAGGCAATCAGCCCCAGCATTTT
CATRGGGNQPQHF
>TRBD2|TRBJ2-1|18|-|TRBV4-1
TGCGCCAGCAGCCGGGGCAGGGCTAGCGGGAGGGGATTGAATGAGCAGTTCTTC
CASSRGRASGRGLNEQFF
>-|TRBJ1-1|14|-|TRBV19
TGTGCCAGTAGTATAGAAACAGGGCGGACTGAAGCTTTCTTT
CASSIETGRTEAFF
>-|TRBJ1-5|13|-|TRBV7-2
TGTGCCAGCAGCCTCAGGAGACAGCAGCCCCAGCATTTT
CASSLRRQQPQHF
>TRBD1|TRBJ1-1|14|-|TRBV19
TGTGCCAGTAGTAGGACAGGGATTAGCACTGAAGCTTTCTTT
CASSRTGISTEAFF
>-|TRBJ2-7|12|-|TRBV6-5
TGTGCCAGCAGACGGGGTTCCTACGAGCAGTACTTC
CASRRGSYEQYF
>-|TRBJ2-3|12|-|TRBV6-5
TGTGCCAGCAGGGGGACGACAGATACGCAGTATTTT
CASRGTTDTQYF
>-|TRBJ2-2|12|-|TRBV28
TGTGCCAGCATCAAGGGAGACCGGGAGCTGTTTTTT
CASIKGDRELFF
>-|TRBJ2-7|15|-|TRBV4-3
TGCGCCAGCAGCCAATCAATACGGGGGACCTACGAGCAGTACTTC
CASSQSIRGTYEQYF
>TRBD1|TRBJ2-2|16|few|TRBV5-1
TGCGCCAGCAGCTCTTCTGTGGACAGGGGAACCGGGGAGCTGTTTTTT
CASSSSVDRGTGELFF
>-|TRBJ1-2|14|-|TRBV6-1
TGTGCCAGCAGTGAAGCAGGGGGAAGCTATGGCTACACCTTC
CASSEAGGSYGYTF
>-|TRBJ2-1|16|-|TRBV11-2
TGTGCCAGCAGCTTAGGAGCAGGAATGCGATACAATGAGCAGTTCTTC
CASSLGAGMRYNEQFF
>-|TRBJ2-3|15|-|TRBV7-2
TGTGCCAGCAACGTAGGGACTCGAACGACGGGTACGCAGTATTTT
CASNVGTRTTGTQYF
>TRBD2|TRBJ2-7|16|-|TRBV19
TGTGCCAGTAGTATCCTCCCGCCGGGACTAGCGGGGGAGCAGTACTTC
CASSILPPGLAGEQYF
>TRBD2|TRBJ2-3|15|-|TRBV2
TGTGCCAGCAGTAAGGGACTAGGGGTGGGAGACACGCAGTATTTT
CASSKGLGVGDTQYF